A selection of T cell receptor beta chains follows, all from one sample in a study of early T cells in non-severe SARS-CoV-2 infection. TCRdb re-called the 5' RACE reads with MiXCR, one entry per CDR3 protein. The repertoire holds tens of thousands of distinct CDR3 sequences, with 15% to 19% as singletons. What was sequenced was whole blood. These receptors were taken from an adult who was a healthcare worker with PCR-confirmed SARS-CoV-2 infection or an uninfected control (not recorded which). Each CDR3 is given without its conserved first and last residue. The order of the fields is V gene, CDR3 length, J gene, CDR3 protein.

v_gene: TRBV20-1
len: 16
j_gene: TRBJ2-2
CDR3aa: SARDPGLAPPNTGELF

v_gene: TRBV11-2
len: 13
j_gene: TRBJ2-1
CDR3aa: ASSTLAGGFNEQF

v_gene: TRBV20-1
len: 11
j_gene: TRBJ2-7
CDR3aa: SADDYPAYEQY

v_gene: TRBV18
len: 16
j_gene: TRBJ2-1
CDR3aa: ASSPLTSGTGGMYEQF

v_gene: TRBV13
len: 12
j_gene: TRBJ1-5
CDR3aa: ASSLRGSNQPQH

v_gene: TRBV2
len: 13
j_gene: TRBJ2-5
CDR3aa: AAMEAGEYQETQY

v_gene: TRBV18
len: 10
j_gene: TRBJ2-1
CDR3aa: ASSFTGNEQF

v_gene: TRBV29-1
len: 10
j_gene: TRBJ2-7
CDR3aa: SVEDSSYEQY

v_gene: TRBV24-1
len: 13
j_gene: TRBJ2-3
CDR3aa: ATSDFGTGTDTQY

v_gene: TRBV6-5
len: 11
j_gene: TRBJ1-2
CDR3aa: ASREWTGHGYT

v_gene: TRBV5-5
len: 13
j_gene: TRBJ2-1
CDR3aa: ASSPEDRLYNEQF

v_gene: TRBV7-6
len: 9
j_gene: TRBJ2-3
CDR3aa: ASSLEGTQY

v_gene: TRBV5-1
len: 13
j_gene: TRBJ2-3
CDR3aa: ASSLDAGSTDTQY

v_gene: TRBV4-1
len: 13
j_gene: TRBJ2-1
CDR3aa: ASSSQGISYNEQF

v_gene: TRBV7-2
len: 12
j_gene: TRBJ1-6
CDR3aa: ASSLWDRGSPLH

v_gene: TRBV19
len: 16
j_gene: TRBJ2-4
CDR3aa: ARQGHPNGAKEKNIQY

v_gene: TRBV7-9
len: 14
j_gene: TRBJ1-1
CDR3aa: ASSPQGGRRNTEAF

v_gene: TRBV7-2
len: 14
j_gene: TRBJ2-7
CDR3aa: ASSLALSSSQYEQY

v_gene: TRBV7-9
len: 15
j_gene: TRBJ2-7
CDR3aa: ASSSIALRDQPYEQY

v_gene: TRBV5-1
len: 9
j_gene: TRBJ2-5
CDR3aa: ASSQQETQY

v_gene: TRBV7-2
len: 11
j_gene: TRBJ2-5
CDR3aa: ASSTGTSGTQY

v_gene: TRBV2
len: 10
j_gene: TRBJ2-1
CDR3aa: ASSELEVEQF

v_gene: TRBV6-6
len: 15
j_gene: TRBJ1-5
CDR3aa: ASSPTGGMVRNQPQH

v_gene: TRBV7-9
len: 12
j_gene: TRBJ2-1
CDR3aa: ASSQGTPGNEQF

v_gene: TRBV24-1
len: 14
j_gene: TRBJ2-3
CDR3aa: ATSGRNIGSTDTQY

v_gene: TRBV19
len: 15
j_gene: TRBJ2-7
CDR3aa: ASSPRTSGSIDNEQY

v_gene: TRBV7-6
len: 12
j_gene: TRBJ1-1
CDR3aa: ASSVQPSNTEAF

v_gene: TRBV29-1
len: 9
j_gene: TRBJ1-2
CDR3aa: SVEGIYGYT

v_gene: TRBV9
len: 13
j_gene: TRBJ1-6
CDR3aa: ASSSGQGKHSPLH

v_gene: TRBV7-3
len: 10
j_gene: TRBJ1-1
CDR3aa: ASSLSGDEAF

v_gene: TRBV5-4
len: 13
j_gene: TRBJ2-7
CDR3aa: ASSSVGEGGYEQY

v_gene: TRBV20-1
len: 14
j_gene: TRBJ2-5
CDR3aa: SARGLAGGTQETQY

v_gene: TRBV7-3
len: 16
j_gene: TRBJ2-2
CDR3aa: ASSLMPAGQGAPGELF

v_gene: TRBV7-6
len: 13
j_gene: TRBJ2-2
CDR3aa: ASSLERTGSGELF

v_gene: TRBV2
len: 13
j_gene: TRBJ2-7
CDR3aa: ASRRTGEAHYEQY

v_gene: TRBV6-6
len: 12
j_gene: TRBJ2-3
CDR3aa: ASSWDGSTDTQY

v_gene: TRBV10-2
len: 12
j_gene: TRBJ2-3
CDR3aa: ASSVRGSTDTQY

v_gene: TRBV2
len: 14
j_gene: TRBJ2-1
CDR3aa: ASSELRLAADNEQF

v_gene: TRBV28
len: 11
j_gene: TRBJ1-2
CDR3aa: ASSFRGLYGYT

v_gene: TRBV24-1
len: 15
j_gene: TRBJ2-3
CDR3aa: ATSDLAGAGGTDTQY

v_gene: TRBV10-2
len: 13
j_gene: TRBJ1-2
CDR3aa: ASSTASSVNYGYT

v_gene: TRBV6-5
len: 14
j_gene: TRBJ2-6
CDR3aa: ASSYYKGTGANVLT

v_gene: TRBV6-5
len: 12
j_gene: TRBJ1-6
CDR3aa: ASRTGVSSSPLH

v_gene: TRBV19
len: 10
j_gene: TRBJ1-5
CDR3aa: ASRRVGQPQH

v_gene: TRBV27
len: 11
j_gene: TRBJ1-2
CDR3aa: ASSTTPNYGYT

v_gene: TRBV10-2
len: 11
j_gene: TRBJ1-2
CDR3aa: ASSVDREYGYT

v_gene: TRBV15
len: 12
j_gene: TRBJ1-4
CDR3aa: ATGDRGSDEKLF

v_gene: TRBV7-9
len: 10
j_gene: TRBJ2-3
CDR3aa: ASSYSRDTQY